Sequencing of this T cell receptor (beta chain) was carried out in a study of blood T cell repertoires in COVID-19. The germline V gene encodes CDR1 KGHSH and CDR2 LQKENI. Trimming removed 3 bases from V and 0 bases from J, with 15 bases in between. The CDR3 has 18 residues. The protocol was immunoSEQ multiplex PCR, while the TCRdb copy is restricted to in-frame clones and leaves out a portion. The sample lists around 430,000 clones; 88% were seen once. The chain employs TRBV18 and TRBJ2-6, with D perhaps matching TRBD2 (6 bases). This sequence was found in a woman aged 45-65 years with COVID-19, enrolled during active disease. The sample was peripheral blood. Here the CDR3 DNA reads TGTGCCAGCTCACCTTCGTCACTGGGGGGCTCTGGGGCCAACGTCCTGACTTTC. This translates into CASSPSSLGGSGANVLTF.